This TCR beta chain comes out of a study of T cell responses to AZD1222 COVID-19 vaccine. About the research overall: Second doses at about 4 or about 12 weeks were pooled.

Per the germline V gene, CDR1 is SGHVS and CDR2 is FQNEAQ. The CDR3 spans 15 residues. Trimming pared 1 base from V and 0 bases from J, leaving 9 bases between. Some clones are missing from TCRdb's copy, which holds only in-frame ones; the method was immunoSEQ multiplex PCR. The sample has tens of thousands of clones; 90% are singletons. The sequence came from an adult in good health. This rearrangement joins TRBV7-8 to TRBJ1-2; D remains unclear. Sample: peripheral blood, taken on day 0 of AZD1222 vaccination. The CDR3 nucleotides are TGTGCCAGCAGCTTAGTCGCGGACTCTAACTATGGCTACACCTTC. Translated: CASSLVADSNYGYTF.